This paragraph covers one T cell receptor (beta chain) sequence. Ages ranged from roughly 18 to 100 years, with residence in about 23 US areas. Grouping used clinical history reported by participants in a survey and questionnaire. Profiling relied on immunoSEQ multiplex PCR, and the TCRdb table lists in-frame clones only, not all of them. Of almost 400,000 clones in the sample, roughly 90% are singletons; the top ten hold over 0.9%. The data belong to a study of blood T cell repertoires in COVID-19. The sequence was obtained from a young woman with acute COVID-19. The sample consisted of PBMCs or T cells enriched from blood (not recorded which).

This CDR3 reads CASSLATSGGGTDTQYF. The DNA for the CDR3 is TGCGCCAGCAGCTTGGCCACTAGCGGGGGGGGCACAGATACGCAGTATTTT. The rearrangement uses TRBV5-1 and TRBJ2-3; 13 bases agree with TRBD2. This CDR3 region has 17 residues. V gave up 0 bases and J gave up 1 base; unmatched junction bases: 2. Germline CDR1 SGHRS, CDR2 YFSETQ.